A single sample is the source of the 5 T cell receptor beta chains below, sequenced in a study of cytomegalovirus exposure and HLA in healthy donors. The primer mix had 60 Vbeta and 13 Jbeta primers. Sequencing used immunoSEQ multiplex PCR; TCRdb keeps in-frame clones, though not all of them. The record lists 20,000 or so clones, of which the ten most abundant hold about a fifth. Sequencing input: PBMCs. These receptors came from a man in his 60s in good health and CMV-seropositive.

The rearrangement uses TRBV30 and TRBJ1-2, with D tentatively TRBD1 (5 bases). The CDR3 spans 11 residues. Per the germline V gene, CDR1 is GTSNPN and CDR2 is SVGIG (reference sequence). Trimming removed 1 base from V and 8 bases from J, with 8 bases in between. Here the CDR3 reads CAWSGRGGYTF. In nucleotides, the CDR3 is TGTGCCTGGAGTGGTCGGGGGGGCTACACCTTC.

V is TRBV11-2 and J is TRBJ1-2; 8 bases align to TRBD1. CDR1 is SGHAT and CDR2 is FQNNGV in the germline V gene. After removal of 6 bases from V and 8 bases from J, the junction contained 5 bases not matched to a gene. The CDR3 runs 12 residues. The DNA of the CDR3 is TGTGCCAGCAGTATCGGGACAGGCGGCTACACCTTC. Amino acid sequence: CASSIGTGGYTF. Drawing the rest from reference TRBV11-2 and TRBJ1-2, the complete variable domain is EAGVAQSPRYKIIEKRQSVAFWCNPISGHATLYWYQQILGQGPKLLIQFQNNGVVDDSQLPKDRFSAERLKGVDSTLKIQPAKLEDSAVYLCASSIGTGGYTFGSGTRLTVV.

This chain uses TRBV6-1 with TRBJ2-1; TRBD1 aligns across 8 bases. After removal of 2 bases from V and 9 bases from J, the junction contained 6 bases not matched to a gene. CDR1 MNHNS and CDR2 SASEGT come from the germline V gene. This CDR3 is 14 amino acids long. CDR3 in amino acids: CASSELGTGIEQFF. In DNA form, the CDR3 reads TGTGCCAGCAGTGAACTAGGGACAGGTATTGAGCAGTTCTTC.

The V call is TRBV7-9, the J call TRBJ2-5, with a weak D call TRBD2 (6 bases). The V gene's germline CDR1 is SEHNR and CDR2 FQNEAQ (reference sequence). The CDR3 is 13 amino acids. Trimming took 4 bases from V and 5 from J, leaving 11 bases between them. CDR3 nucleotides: TGTGCCAGCAGCTCGCGAAGCGGGGAGACCCAGTACTTC. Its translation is CASSSRSGETQYF.

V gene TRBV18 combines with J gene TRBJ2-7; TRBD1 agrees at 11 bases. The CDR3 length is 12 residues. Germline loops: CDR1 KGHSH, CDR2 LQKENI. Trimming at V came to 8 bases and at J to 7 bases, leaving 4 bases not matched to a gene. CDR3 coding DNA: TGTGCCAGCGGACAGGGGGCGAGGGAGCAGTACTTC. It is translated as CASGQGAREQYF.